The entry below describes one T cell receptor (beta chain). Profiling relied on immunoSEQ multiplex PCR, and the TCRdb table lists in-frame clones only, not all of them. The sample includes around 130,000 clones, roughly 95% of them seen just once. The CDR3 contains 13 residues. This record comes from a study of T cell changes during pregnancy in multiple sclerosis. The origin of this receptor is a female donor with multiple sclerosis, enrolled in a pregnancy study. This chain uses TRBV21-1 with TRBJ1-2; the table assigns TRBD1, which was not confirmed against the DNA. TRBV21-1 is an annotated pseudogene. Sample: peripheral blood, taken after pregnancy. CDR3 nucleotides: TGTGCCAGGAGGACAGGGGGCAACTATGGCTACACCTTC. Encoded protein: CARRTGGNYGYTF.